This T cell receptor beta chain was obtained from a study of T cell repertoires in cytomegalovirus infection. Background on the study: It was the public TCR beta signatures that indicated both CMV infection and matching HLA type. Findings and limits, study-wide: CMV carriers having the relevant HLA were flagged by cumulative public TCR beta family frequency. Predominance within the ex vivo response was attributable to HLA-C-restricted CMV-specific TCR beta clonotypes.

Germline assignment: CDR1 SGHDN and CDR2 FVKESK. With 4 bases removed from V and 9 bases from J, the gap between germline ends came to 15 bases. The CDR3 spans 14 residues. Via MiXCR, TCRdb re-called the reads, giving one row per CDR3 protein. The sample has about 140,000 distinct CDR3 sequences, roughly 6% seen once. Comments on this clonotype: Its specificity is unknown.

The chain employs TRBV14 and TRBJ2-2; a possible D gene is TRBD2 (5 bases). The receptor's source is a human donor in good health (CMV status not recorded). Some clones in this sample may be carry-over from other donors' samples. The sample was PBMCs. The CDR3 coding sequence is TGTGCCAGCAGCCCGACGGGAATCAACCGGGAGCTGTTTTTT. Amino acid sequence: CASSPTGINRELFF.